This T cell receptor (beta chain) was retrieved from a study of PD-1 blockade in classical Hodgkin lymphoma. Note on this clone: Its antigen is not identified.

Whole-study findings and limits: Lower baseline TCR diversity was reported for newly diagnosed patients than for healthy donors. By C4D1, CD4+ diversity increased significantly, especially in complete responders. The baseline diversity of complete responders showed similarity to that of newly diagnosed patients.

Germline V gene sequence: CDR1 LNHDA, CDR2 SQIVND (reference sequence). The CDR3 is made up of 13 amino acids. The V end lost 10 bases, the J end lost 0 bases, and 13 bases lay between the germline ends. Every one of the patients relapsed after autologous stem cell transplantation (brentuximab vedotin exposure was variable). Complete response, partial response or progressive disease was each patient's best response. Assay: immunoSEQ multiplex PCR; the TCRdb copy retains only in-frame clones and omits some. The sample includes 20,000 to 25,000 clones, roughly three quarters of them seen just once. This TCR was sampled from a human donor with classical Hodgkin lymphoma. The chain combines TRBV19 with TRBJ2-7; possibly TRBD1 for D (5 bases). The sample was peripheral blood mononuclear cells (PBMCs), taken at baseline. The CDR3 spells CATADRISYEQYF. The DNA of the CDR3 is TGTGCCACCGCCGACAGAATCTCCTACGAGCAGTACTTC.